This entry lists 25 T cell receptor beta chains sequenced from one sample in a study of vaccination and CD4 T cells after COVID-19. Sequenced with the Oncomine TCR Beta short-read assay was DNA taken from cultured CD4+ T cells. TCRdb recomputed calls from the PCR reads with MiXCR, one row per CDR3 protein. This repertoire shows 25,000 to 30,000 distinct CDR3 sequences, about 35% found once; its top ten account for 3% to 3.5%. Specified time point: late sampling 161 to 241 days after vaccination in a few convalescent patients. This sample's treatment: approximately nine-day PBMC culture with coronavirus spike peptide pools or control peptides (ViraFEST assay). Their target antigens are unknown. The material was CD4+ T cells from blood, cultured in vitro, obtained about 7 months after SARS-CoV-2 vaccination. The receptors derive from a human donor who had recovered from COVID-19.

The chain joins TRBV19 to TRBJ1-5; TRBD1 matches 7 bases. This CDR3 is built from 13 residues. Germline lookup yields CDR1 LNHDA and CDR2 SQIVND (reference sequence). V was pared by 9 bases and J by 6 bases, with 8 bases of the junction left unmatched. DNA of the CDR3: TGTGCCAGCACGCGGGACAGAAGTCAGCCCCAGCATTTT. Its protein is CASTRDRSQPQHF.

V gene TRBV6-4 combines with J gene TRBJ2-3, with 11 bases aligning to TRBD2. V gave up 0 bases and J gave up 4 bases; unmatched junction bases: 0. The germline CDR1 and CDR2 sequences are MRHNA and SNTAGT. This CDR3 is built from 15 residues. The chain's CDR3 is CASSDSLAGADTQYF. In nucleotides, the CDR3 is TGTGCCAGCAGTGACTCACTAGCGGGAGCAGATACGCAGTATTTT.

This clonotype was seen a few times. The chain joins TRBV7-8 to TRBJ2-5; the D gene could be TRBD1 or TRBD2 (5 bases each). Per the germline V gene, CDR1 is SGHVS and CDR2 is FQNEAQ. V was pared by 1 base and J by 3 bases, with 6 bases between. The CDR3 is 13 residues long. The CDR3 DNA is TGTGCCAGCAGCTTAGGGGGGAAAGAGACCCAGTACTTC. Translation: CASSLGGKETQYF.

V gene TRBV7-2 combines with J gene TRBJ1-5; TRBD1 aligns across 8 bases. Trimming removed 1 base from V and 6 bases from J; junction bases left unmatched: 8. Germline V gene lookup returns CDR1 SGHTA and CDR2 FQGNSA. The CDR3 runs 16 residues. CDR3 nucleotide sequence: TGTGCCAGCAGCTTAGATCGGACAGGGAGGTCTCAGCCCCAGCATTTT. Its translation is CASSLDRTGRSQPQHF.

This clonotype was counted between two and nine times. V gene TRBV19 combines with J gene TRBJ1-1; D not certain. Trimming took 4 bases from V and 0 from J, leaving 3 bases between them. The CDR3 runs to 12 residues. CDR1 and CDR2 from the germline V gene are LNHDA and SQIVND (reference sequence). CDR3 bases: TGTGCCAGTAGTAAGGTGAACACTGAAGCTTTCTTT. This sequence encodes CASSKVNTEAFF.

The chain uses TRBV28 and TRBJ2-7; unclear D gene. This CDR3 region has 14 residues. Deletions cut 3 bases from V and 0 bases from J, with 9 bases between. From germline, CDR1 is MDHEN and CDR2 SYDVKM. The DNA for the CDR3 is TGTGCCAGCAGTTTGGGCGGTTACTCCTACGAGCAGTACTTC. Amino acids: CASSLGGYSYEQYF.

This rearrangement joins TRBV6-1 to TRBJ2-3; the match to TRBD2 covers 7 bases. This CDR3 is 15 amino acids long. CDR1 is MNHNS and CDR2 is SASEGT in the germline V gene. The J segment lost 5 bases and the V segment lost 0 bases, leaving 5 bases of the junction unmatched. CDR3: CASSEARLAGDTQYF. The CDR3 DNA reads as TGTGCCAGCAGTGAAGCCAGACTAGCAGGAGATACGCAGTATTTT.

The rearrangement joins TRBV6-1 to TRBJ2-7, with 8 nucleotides matching TRBD1. The CDR3 is 15 amino acids. Germline CDR1 MNHNS, CDR2 SASEGT. The V segment lost 2 bases and the J segment 1 base; nucleotides outside the gene matches: 4. CDR3 region: CASSERTGGSYEQYF. The CDR3 DNA sequence: TGTGCCAGCAGTGAAAGAACAGGGGGATCCTACGAGCAGTACTTC.

This clonotype is deemed large. This chain joins TRBV10-1 and TRBJ2-3; D is undetermined. CDR1 and CDR2 from the germline V gene are WNHNN and SYGVQD (reference sequence). Trimming cost V 2 bases and J 6 bases, with 12 bases left between them. The CDR3 consists of 14 residues. CDR3 loop: CASSEPRNADTQYF. The CDR3, as DNA: TGCGCCAGCAGTGAGCCACGCAACGCGGATACGCAGTATTTT.

The chain joins TRBV14 to TRBJ1-1; 7 bases are a match to TRBD1. The CDR3 spans 13 residues. The germline gives CDR1 SGHDN, CDR2 FVKESK. V was pared by 6 bases and J by 7 bases, with 8 bases of the junction left unmatched. The CDR3, as DNA: TGTGCCAGCAGTCCAGACAGGGTACGTGAAGCTTTCTTT. The encoded protein is CASSPDRVREAFF.

This clonotype has just a few counts. The rearrangement links TRBV6-1 to TRBJ2-1, with D perhaps TRBD1 or TRBD2 (5 bases each). With 7 bases removed from V and 0 bases from J, the gap between germline ends came to 16 bases. The CDR3 covers 16 residues. CDR1 is MNHNS, CDR2 SASEGT, per germline. The CDR3 loop is CASTESGLGSYNEQFF. CDR3 sequence (DNA): TGTGCCAGCACCGAGTCGGGGCTAGGCTCCTACAATGAGCAGTTCTTC.

In its sample, this clonotype was seen a few times. The rearrangement uses TRBV6-5 and TRBJ2-5; D may match TRBD1 or TRBD2 (5 bases each). The CDR3 is 14 amino acids. The ends were cut back, 2 bases at V and 1 base at J, with 8 bases in the middle. Germline loops: CDR1 MNHEY, CDR2 SVGAGI. The CDR3 is CASSYDGAQETQYF. The CDR3 DNA sequence: TGTGCCAGCAGTTACGACGGGGCCCAAGAGACCCAGTACTTC.

This clonotype was observed a few times. This chain links TRBV7-6 with TRBJ2-3; D not resolved. The CDR3 extends over 14 amino acids. The V gene lost 5 bases and the J gene lost 4 bases, with 13 bases spanning the gap. CDR1 and CDR2 from the germline V gene are SGHVS and FNYEAQ. The CDR3, as DNA: TGTGCCAGCAGCCCTGGGGTCTCGGCAGATACGCAGTATTTT. Amino acids: CASSPGVSADTQYF.

The chain joins TRBV19 to TRBJ2-1; 8 positions agree with TRBD1. CDR1 and CDR2 (germline): LNHDA, SQIVND (reference sequence). The CDR3 runs to 14 residues. Losses at the gene ends were 4 bases for V and 7 bases for J; bases not matched to a gene: 6. The CDR3 loop is CASSTWTGLNEQFF. The CDR3 DNA follows: TGTGCCAGTAGTACCTGGACAGGGTTGAATGAGCAGTTCTTC.

The chain links TRBV6-1 to TRBJ1-2; weak D call: TRBD1 (5 bases). The CDR3 extends over 16 amino acids. Germline CDR1 MNHNS, CDR2 SASEGT. The germline V and J ends were trimmed by 6 bases and 0 bases, with 17 bases remaining between them. The CDR3 is CASRSAGTATNYGYTF. The CDR3 bases are TGTGCCAGCAGGTCTGCTGGGACGGCTACTAACTATGGCTACACCTTC.

This clonotype has more than one count but fewer than ten. V is TRBV7-9 and J is TRBJ2-7; 9 bases align to TRBD1. Germline CDR1 reads SEHNR; CDR2 reads FQNEAQ (reference sequence). V shed 11 bases, J shed 1 base, and the junction held 3 bases outside the gene matches. The CDR3 has 12 amino acids. The DNA for the CDR3 is TGTGCCTCGGGACAGGGTTCCTACGAGCAGTACTTC. It translates to CASGQGSYEQYF.

With respect to this clonotype: Compared with germline, one end of the junction differs, possibly owing to a read error. The chain is built from TRBV6-1 and TRBJ2-2, with 10 bases that match TRBD1. The CDR3 totals 17 residues. Germline V CDR1 and CDR2: MNHNS, SASEGT. The CDR3 DNA reads TGCGCCAGCAGACGTTGGACAGGGGGACCGAGAACCGGGGAGCTGTTTTTT. Amino acids: CASRRWTGGPRTGELFF.

The CDR3 here is CASRGTGSSYEQYF. CDR3 bases: TGTGCCAGCAGGGGGACAGGATCATCCTACGAGCAGTACTTC. V and J are TRBV6-1 and TRBJ2-7; the match to TRBD1 covers 8 bases. Per germline, CDR1 MNHNS and CDR2 SASEGT. The CDR3 spans 14 residues. The trim removed 6 bases at V and 1 base at J, leaving 5 bases unmatched.

This clonotype was observed a few times. The chain links TRBV12-3 or TRBV12-4 to TRBJ1-6; D gene unclear. With 6 bases removed from V and 6 bases from J, the gap between germline ends came to 6 bases. This CDR3 comprises 12 residues. Here the CDR3 reads CASSHSNSPLHF. CDR3 DNA sequence: TGTGCCAGCAGCCACAGTAATTCACCCCTCCACTTT.

This clonotype was seen more than once but under ten times. The DNA for the CDR3 is TGTGCCACCAGTGACGGCAGGAATAGTGTGGAGACCCAGTACTTC. It codes for CATSDGRNSVETQYF. V usage is TRBV24-1 and J usage is TRBJ2-5; D unresolved. The germline V gene has CDR1 KGHDR and CDR2 SFDVKD. CDR3 length: 15 residues. With 4 bases removed from V and 5 bases from J, the gap between germline ends came to 16 bases.

The chain links TRBV6-5 to TRBJ2-3, with D uncertain. The germline V gene has CDR1 MNHEY and CDR2 SVGAGI. With 4 bases removed from V and 4 bases from J, the gap between germline ends came to 6 bases. The CDR3 consists of 12 residues. This chain's CDR3 is CASSSHADTQYF. For the CDR3, the DNA is TGTGCCAGCAGTTCGCATGCAGATACGCAGTATTTT.

The chain joins TRBV7-9 to TRBJ2-1; TRBD2 matches at 7 bases. The germline V gene has CDR1 SEHNR and CDR2 FQNEAQ (reference sequence). Trimming at V came to 3 bases and at J to 8 bases, leaving 7 bases not matched to a gene. The CDR3 covers 14 residues. DNA for the CDR3: TGTGCCAGCAGCTTGGGCGGGAGCGCCGATGAGCAGTTCTTC. Translation gives CASSLGGSADEQFF.

The table lists this clonotype with a few counts. This sequence joins TRBV7-2 and TRBJ1-5; D unclear. The V gene lost 3 bases and the J gene lost 0 bases, with 9 bases spanning the gap. The CDR3 spans 15 residues. From germline, CDR1 is SGHTA and CDR2 FQGNSA. The CDR3 loop is CASSFRVSSNQPQHF. The CDR3 region has the DNA TGTGCCAGCAGCTTTAGGGTTTCTAGCAATCAGCCCCAGCATTTT.

This clonotype is labeled as medium-sized. The CDR3 nucleotides read TGCAGTGCTAGAAGGGGACAGACTAGCACAGATACGCAGTATTTT. This codes for CSARRGQTSTDTQYF. The J gene is TRBJ2-3, the V gene TRBV20-1, with 7 nucleotides matching TRBD1. This CDR3 comprises 15 residues. After removal of 2 bases from V and 0 bases from J, the junction contained 5 bases not matched to a gene. Germline assignment: CDR1 DFQATT and CDR2 SNEGSKA (reference sequence).

This clonotype was counted between two and nine times. This chain connects TRBV7-9 to TRBJ2-2, with D perhaps TRBD2 (5 bases). V was shortened by 3 bases and J by 4 bases, with 12 bases between the two germline ends. Germline-derived CDR1 and CDR2 are SEHNR and FQNEAQ (reference sequence). The CDR3 length is 15 residues. The CDR3 nucleotides are TGTGCCAGCAGCTTCCGAGCCCGGGGCACCGGGGAGCTGTTTTTT. It yields the protein CASSFRARGTGELFF.